A selection of T cell receptor beta chains follows, all from one sample in a study of cytomegalovirus exposure and HLA in healthy donors. Using immunoSEQ multiplex PCR, the repertoire was profiled, and TCRdb retains in-frame clones only, with some absent. The sample includes 180,000 or so clones, 60% to 80% seen only once; the top ten take roughly 8.2%. The sequenced material came from PBMCs. These receptors were obtained from a woman aged 40 to 50 in good health and CMV-seropositive. Both conserved end residues are part of each CDR3. The D gene is left open where the match is weak. Part of the rows lack a size; the others show once, few, many or a class for expanded clones.

abundance: NA; j_gene: TRBJ1-4; d_gene: NA; v_gene: TRBV6-1; CDR3aa: CASSGGGVNEKLFF; CDR3nt: TGTGCCAGCAGTGGAGGGGGGGTGAATGAAAAACTGTTTTTT
abundance: NA; j_gene: TRBJ2-7; d_gene: TRBD2; v_gene: TRBV15; CDR3aa: CATSRAPGGSYEQYF; CDR3nt: TGTGCCACCAGCAGGGCTCCGGGGGGATCCTACGAGCAGTACTTC
abundance: NA; j_gene: TRBJ1-1; d_gene: TRBD1; v_gene: TRBV14; CDR3aa: CASSQDGTANTEAFF; CDR3nt: TGTGCCAGCAGCCAAGATGGGACAGCGAACACTGAAGCTTTCTTT
abundance: few; j_gene: TRBJ1-4; d_gene: TRBD1; v_gene: TRBV4-1; CDR3aa: CASSRIQGNEKLFF; CDR3nt: TGCGCCAGCAGCCGAATACAGGGGAATGAAAAACTGTTTTTT
abundance: few; j_gene: TRBJ1-3; d_gene: NA; v_gene: TRBV25-1; CDR3aa: CASSFQGSAGNTIYF; CDR3nt: TGTGCCAGCAGTTTCCAGGGGTCGGCTGGAAACACCATATATTTT
abundance: few; j_gene: TRBJ2-3; d_gene: TRBD1; v_gene: TRBV18; CDR3aa: CASSPGQISTDTQYF; CDR3nt: TGTGCCAGCTCACCGGGACAGATTAGCACAGATACGCAGTATTTT
abundance: NA; j_gene: TRBJ2-2; d_gene: TRBD2; v_gene: TRBV11-3; CDR3aa: CASSSSRTSGNTGELFF; CDR3nt: TGTGCCAGCAGCTCTAGTCGGACTAGCGGGAACACCGGGGAGCTGTTTTTT
abundance: NA; j_gene: TRBJ2-3; d_gene: TRBD2; v_gene: TRBV7-2; CDR3aa: CASSSGLAGVLDTQYF; CDR3nt: TGTGCCAGCAGCTCGGGACTAGCGGGAGTCTTAGATACGCAGTATTTT
abundance: once; j_gene: TRBJ2-1; d_gene: NA; v_gene: TRBV7-3; CDR3aa: CASSSDTYNEQFF; CDR3nt: TGTGCCAGCAGCTCCGACACCTACAATGAGCAGTTCTTC
abundance: NA; j_gene: TRBJ2-3; d_gene: NA; v_gene: TRBV6-5; CDR3aa: CASMLGGSTDTQYF; CDR3nt: TGTGCCAGCATGCTGGGCGGGAGCACAGATACGCAGTATTTT
abundance: NA; j_gene: TRBJ2-7; d_gene: NA; v_gene: TRBV18; CDR3aa: CASSPTQGNYEQYF; CDR3nt: TGTGCCAGCTCACCTACGCAGGGAAACTACGAGCAGTACTTC
abundance: NA; j_gene: TRBJ1-1; d_gene: TRBD1; v_gene: TRBV7-9; CDR3aa: CASSPGQYEAFF; CDR3nt: TGTGCCAGCAGCCCGGGACAGTATGAAGCTTTCTTT
abundance: NA; j_gene: TRBJ1-3; d_gene: TRBD1; v_gene: TRBV28; CDR3aa: CASSKFIRDRGRWNSGNTIYF; CDR3nt: TGTGCCAGCAGTAAATTCATCCGGGACAGGGGGCGCTGGAATTCTGGAAACACCATATATTTT
abundance: few; j_gene: TRBJ1-1; d_gene: TRBD1; v_gene: TRBV7-9; CDR3aa: CASSSPKGGGDTEAFF; CDR3nt: TGTGCCAGCAGCTCACCGAAAGGGGGCGGGGACACTGAAGCTTTCTTT
abundance: NA; j_gene: TRBJ2-7; d_gene: TRBD2; v_gene: TRBV7-2; CDR3aa: CASSSPPSGSLRDEQYF; CDR3nt: TGTGCCAGCAGCTCCCCGCCTAGCGGGAGCCTAAGGGACGAGCAGTACTTC
abundance: NA; j_gene: TRBJ1-2; d_gene: TRBD1; v_gene: TRBV18; CDR3aa: CASSPVPAGGTAHGYTF; CDR3nt: TGTGCCAGCTCACCAGTTCCTGCAGGGGGCACGGCCCATGGCTACACCTTC
abundance: NA; j_gene: TRBJ1-6; d_gene: NA; v_gene: TRBV5-1; CDR3aa: CASSLVADDNSPLHF; CDR3nt: TGCGCCAGCAGCTTGGTTGCAGATGATAATTCACCCCTCCACTTT
abundance: NA; j_gene: TRBJ2-1; d_gene: TRBD2; v_gene: TRBV14; CDR3aa: CASSRGGDPRDHNEQFF; CDR3nt: TGTGCCAGCAGCCGGGGGGGGGACCCCCGGGACCACAATGAGCAGTTCTTC
abundance: NA; j_gene: TRBJ1-2; d_gene: NA; v_gene: TRBV19; CDR3aa: CASSPGSGSRYGYTF; CDR3nt: TGTGCCAGTAGTCCAGGTTCGGGGAGTCGCTATGGCTACACCTTC
abundance: NA; j_gene: TRBJ2-1; d_gene: NA; v_gene: TRBV28; CDR3aa: CASNKQLMNEQFF; CDR3nt: TGTGCCAGCAACAAACAGCTTATGAATGAGCAGTTCTTC
abundance: NA; j_gene: TRBJ1-1; d_gene: NA; v_gene: TRBV5-4; CDR3aa: CASSQTAGGWTEAFF; CDR3nt: TGTGCCAGCAGCCAAACCGCGGGGGGGTGGACTGAAGCTTTCTTT
abundance: NA; j_gene: TRBJ2-7; d_gene: NA; v_gene: TRBV19; CDR3aa: CASSILGGEQYF; CDR3nt: TGTGCCAGTAGTATATTGGGGGGCGAGCAGTACTTC
abundance: NA; j_gene: TRBJ1-5; d_gene: TRBD1; v_gene: TRBV6-4; CDR3aa: CASSQDRDQPQHF; CDR3nt: TGTGCCAGCAGCCAGGACAGGGATCAGCCCCAGCATTTT
abundance: NA; j_gene: TRBJ2-7; d_gene: NA; v_gene: TRBV6-1; CDR3aa: CASSEDDSLSYEQYF; CDR3nt: TGTGCCAGCAGTGAAGATGACAGCCTCTCCTACGAGCAGTACTTC
abundance: NA; j_gene: TRBJ2-3; d_gene: TRBD2; v_gene: TRBV5-1; CDR3aa: CASSSILAGSTDTQYF; CDR3nt: TGCGCCAGCAGCTCGATACTAGCGGGAAGCACAGATACGCAGTATTTT
abundance: few; j_gene: TRBJ1-1; d_gene: NA; v_gene: TRBV28; CDR3aa: CASSLFWSGNTEAFF; CDR3nt: TGTGCCAGCAGTTTATTTTGGTCGGGGAACACTGAAGCTTTCTTT
abundance: NA; j_gene: TRBJ2-3; d_gene: NA; v_gene: TRBV7-2; CDR3aa: CASSLALSQAQYF; CDR3nt: TGTGCCAGCAGCTTAGCGTTATCCCAGGCGCAGTATTTT
abundance: NA; j_gene: TRBJ1-2; d_gene: NA; v_gene: TRBV27; CDR3aa: CASSLSQGWDGYTF; CDR3nt: TGTGCCAGCAGTTTATCACAGGGCTGGGATGGCTACACCTTC
abundance: NA; j_gene: TRBJ1-5; d_gene: NA; v_gene: TRBV19; CDR3aa: CASSIRRGAGGGDQPQHF; CDR3nt: TGTGCCAGTAGCATAAGGCGGGGTGCGGGCGGTGGGGATCAGCCCCAGCATTTT
abundance: few; j_gene: TRBJ2-3; d_gene: NA; v_gene: TRBV7-2; CDR3aa: CASSPPGEGTDTQYF; CDR3nt: TGTGCCAGCAGCCCACCAGGGGAAGGCACAGATACGCAGTATTTT
abundance: NA; j_gene: TRBJ1-5; d_gene: NA; v_gene: TRBV19; CDR3aa: CASTLQIQSGKRNQPQHF; CDR3nt: TGTGCCAGTACCCTCCAAATTCAAAGCGGAAAGCGCAATCAGCCCCAGCATTTT
abundance: NA; j_gene: TRBJ2-1; d_gene: TRBD2; v_gene: TRBV6-1; CDR3aa: CASSELAGDLYNEQFF; CDR3nt: TGTGCCAGCAGTGAATTGGCGGGAGACCTCTACAATGAGCAGTTCTTC
abundance: NA; j_gene: TRBJ2-2; d_gene: TRBD2; v_gene: TRBV15; CDR3aa: CATTGGSNTGELFF; CDR3nt: TGTGCCACCACCGGGGGGTCGAACACCGGGGAGCTGTTTTTT
abundance: few; j_gene: TRBJ2-5; d_gene: NA; v_gene: TRBV7-2; CDR3aa: CASSWSGETQYF; CDR3nt: TGTGCCAGCAGCTGGTCGGGAGAGACCCAGTACTTC
abundance: NA; j_gene: TRBJ1-1; d_gene: NA; v_gene: TRBV18; CDR3aa: CASSPLGLRGTEAFF; CDR3nt: TGTGCCAGCTCACCCCTCGGGCTAAGGGGCACTGAAGCTTTCTTT
abundance: NA; j_gene: TRBJ1-2; d_gene: NA; v_gene: TRBV2; CDR3aa: CASTGTLGYTF; CDR3nt: TGTGCCAGCACGGGTACTCTGGGCTACACCTTC
abundance: NA; j_gene: TRBJ2-7; d_gene: TRBD2; v_gene: TRBV19; CDR3aa: CASSRVSGAYEQYF; CDR3nt: TGTGCCAGTAGTCGAGTTAGCGGGGCCTACGAGCAGTACTTC
abundance: once; j_gene: TRBJ2-5; d_gene: NA; v_gene: TRBV21-1; CDR3aa: CASSKETDAETQYF; CDR3nt: TGTGCCAGCAGCAAAGAGACAGACGCGGAGACCCAGTACTTC
abundance: NA; j_gene: TRBJ1-1; d_gene: NA; v_gene: TRBV5-1; CDR3aa: CASSLVPDMNTEAFF; CDR3nt: TGCGCCAGCAGCTTGGTCCCAGATATGAACACTGAAGCTTTCTTT
abundance: NA; j_gene: TRBJ1-6; d_gene: NA; v_gene: TRBV7-2; CDR3aa: CASSFLNSPLHF; CDR3nt: TGTGCCAGCAGCTTTCTGAATTCACCCCTCCACTTT
abundance: NA; j_gene: TRBJ1-4; d_gene: NA; v_gene: TRBV9; CDR3aa: CASSPEGGFSEKLFF; CDR3nt: TGTGCCAGCAGCCCGGAGGGAGGCTTCAGTGAAAAACTGTTTTTT
abundance: NA; j_gene: TRBJ1-1; d_gene: NA; v_gene: TRBV9; CDR3aa: CASSVGTANTEAFF; CDR3nt: TGTGCCAGCAGCGTAGGAACAGCGAACACTGAAGCTTTCTTT
abundance: few; j_gene: TRBJ1-3; d_gene: NA; v_gene: TRBV18; CDR3aa: CASSEQGNTIYF; CDR3nt: TGTGCCAGCTCGGAACAGGGAAACACCATATATTTT
abundance: NA; j_gene: TRBJ2-5; d_gene: NA; v_gene: TRBV19; CDR3aa: CASSIGLQETQYF; CDR3nt: TGTGCCAGTAGTATAGGGCTGCAAGAGACCCAGTACTTC
abundance: NA; j_gene: TRBJ2-7; d_gene: NA; v_gene: TRBV19; CDR3aa: CASSMIGVLDEQYF; CDR3nt: TGTGCCAGTAGTATGATAGGAGTGCTGGACGAGCAGTACTTC
abundance: once; j_gene: TRBJ1-5; d_gene: NA; v_gene: TRBV28; CDR3aa: CASSPAGVVAIQPQHF; CDR3nt: TGTGCCAGCAGTCCGGCGGGGGTCGTCGCAATTCAGCCCCAGCATTTT
abundance: NA; j_gene: TRBJ1-5; d_gene: NA; v_gene: TRBV19; CDR3aa: CASRIAGGRQDQPQHF; CDR3nt: TGTGCCAGTCGGATTGCGGGGGGGCGCCAGGATCAGCCCCAGCATTTT
abundance: NA; j_gene: TRBJ2-5; d_gene: NA; v_gene: TRBV2; CDR3aa: CASKIEETQYF; CDR3nt: TGTGCCAGCAAAATAGAAGAGACCCAGTACTTC
abundance: NA; j_gene: TRBJ1-2; d_gene: NA; v_gene: TRBV2; CDR3aa: CASSLGPGGTF; CDR3nt: TGTGCCAGCAGCCTCGGGCCAGGAGGGACCTTC
abundance: NA; j_gene: TRBJ2-5; d_gene: TRBD1; v_gene: TRBV27; CDR3aa: CASIPRQGTGETQYF; CDR3nt: TGTGCCAGCATTCCCCGACAGGGGACCGGAGAGACCCAGTACTTC
abundance: NA; j_gene: TRBJ2-6; d_gene: NA; v_gene: TRBV28; CDR3aa: CASSLFGGWASGANVLTF; CDR3nt: TGTGCCAGCAGTTTATTTGGGGGCTGGGCCTCTGGGGCCAACGTCCTGACTTTC
abundance: few; j_gene: TRBJ2-1; d_gene: TRBD2; v_gene: TRBV27; CDR3aa: CASSSLRLAGRGNEQFF; CDR3nt: TGTGCCAGCAGTTCACTACGACTAGCGGGACGGGGCAATGAGCAGTTCTTC
abundance: NA; j_gene: TRBJ1-4; d_gene: TRBD1; v_gene: TRBV7-9; CDR3aa: CASSQRQGGGTNEKLFF; CDR3nt: TGTGCCAGCAGCCAAAGACAGGGGGGGGGTACTAATGAAAAACTGTTTTTT
abundance: NA; j_gene: TRBJ2-2; d_gene: NA; v_gene: TRBV15; CDR3aa: CATSSEAFGTGELFF; CDR3nt: TGTGCCACCAGCAGCGAGGCGTTCGGGACCGGGGAGCTGTTTTTT
abundance: NA; j_gene: TRBJ1-1; d_gene: NA; v_gene: TRBV6-5; CDR3aa: CASTTGRAGRDQAFF; CDR3nt: TGTGCCAGCACCACAGGGAGGGCAGGTCGTGACCAAGCTTTCTTT